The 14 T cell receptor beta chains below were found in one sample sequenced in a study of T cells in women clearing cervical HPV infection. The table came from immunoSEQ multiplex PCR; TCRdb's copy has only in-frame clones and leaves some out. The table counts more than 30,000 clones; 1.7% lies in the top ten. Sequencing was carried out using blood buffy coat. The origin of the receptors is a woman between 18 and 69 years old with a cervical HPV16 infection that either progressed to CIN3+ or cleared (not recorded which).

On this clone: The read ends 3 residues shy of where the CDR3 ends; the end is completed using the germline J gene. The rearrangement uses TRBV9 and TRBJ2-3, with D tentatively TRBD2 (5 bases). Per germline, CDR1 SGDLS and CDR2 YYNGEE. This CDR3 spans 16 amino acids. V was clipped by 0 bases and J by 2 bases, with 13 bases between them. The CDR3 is CASSVAPTADTDTQYF. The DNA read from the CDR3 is TGTGCCAGCAGCGTAGCTCCCACAGCGGACACAGATACG.

The CDR3 loop reads CAINPGQGTNEQYF. The part of the CDR3 DNA that was read is TGTGCCATCAACCCCGGACAGGGTACCAACGAG. The chain carries TRBV10-3 and TRBJ2-7, with TRBD1 matching 8 bases. Read sequence stops 3 residues before the CDR3 end, and the germline J gene provides the missing end. V lost 7 bases, J lost 5 bases, and 10 bases stayed unmatched. The length of the CDR3 is 14 residues. Per germline, CDR1 ENHRY and CDR2 SYGVKD.

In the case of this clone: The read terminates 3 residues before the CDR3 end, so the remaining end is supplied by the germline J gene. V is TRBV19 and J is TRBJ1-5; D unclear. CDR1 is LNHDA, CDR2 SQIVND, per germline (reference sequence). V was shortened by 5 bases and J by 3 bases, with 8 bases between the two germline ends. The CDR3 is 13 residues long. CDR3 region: CASSVLYNQPQHF. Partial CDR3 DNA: TGTGCCAGTAGTGTACTTTACAATCAGCCC.

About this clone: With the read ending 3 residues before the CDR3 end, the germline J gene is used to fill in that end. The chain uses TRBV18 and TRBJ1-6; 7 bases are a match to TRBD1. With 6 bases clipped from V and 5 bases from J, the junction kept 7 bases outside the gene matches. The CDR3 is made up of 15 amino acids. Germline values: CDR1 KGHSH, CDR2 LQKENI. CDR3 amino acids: CASSPGGTDNSPLHF. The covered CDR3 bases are TGTGCCAGCTCGCCCGGTGGGACAGATAATTCACCC.

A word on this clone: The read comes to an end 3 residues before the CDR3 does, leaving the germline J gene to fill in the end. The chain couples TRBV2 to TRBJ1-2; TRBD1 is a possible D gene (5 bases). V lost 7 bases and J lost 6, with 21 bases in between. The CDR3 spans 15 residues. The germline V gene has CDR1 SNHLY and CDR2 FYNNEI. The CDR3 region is CASTARAEGSHGYTF. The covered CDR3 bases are TGTGCCAGCACAGCCCGGGCGGAGGGGTCGCATGGC.

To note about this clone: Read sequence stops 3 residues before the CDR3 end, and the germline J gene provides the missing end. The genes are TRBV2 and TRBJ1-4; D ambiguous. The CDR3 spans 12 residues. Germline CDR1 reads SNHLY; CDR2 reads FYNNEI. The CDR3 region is CASRGQNSPLFF. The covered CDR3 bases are TGTGCCAGCAGAGGTCAGAATTCACCA.

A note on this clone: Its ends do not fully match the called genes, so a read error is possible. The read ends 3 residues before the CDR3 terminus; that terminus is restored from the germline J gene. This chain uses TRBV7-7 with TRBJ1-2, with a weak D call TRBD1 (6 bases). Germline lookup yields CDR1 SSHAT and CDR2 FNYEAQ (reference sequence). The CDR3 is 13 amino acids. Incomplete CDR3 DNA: TGTGCTAGCAGCCCTGACAGGTCCTACGAC. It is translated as CASSPDRSYD. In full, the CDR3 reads CASSPDRSYDYTF.

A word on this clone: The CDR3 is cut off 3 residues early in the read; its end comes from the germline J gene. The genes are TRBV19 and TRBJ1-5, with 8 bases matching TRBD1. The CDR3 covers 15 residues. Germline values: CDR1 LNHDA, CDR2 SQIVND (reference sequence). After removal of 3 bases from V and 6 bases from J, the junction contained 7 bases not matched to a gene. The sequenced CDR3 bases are TGTGCCAGTAGTATCCCGGACAGGGAAAGTCAGCCC. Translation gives CASSIPDRESQP. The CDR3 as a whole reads CASSIPDRESQPQHF.

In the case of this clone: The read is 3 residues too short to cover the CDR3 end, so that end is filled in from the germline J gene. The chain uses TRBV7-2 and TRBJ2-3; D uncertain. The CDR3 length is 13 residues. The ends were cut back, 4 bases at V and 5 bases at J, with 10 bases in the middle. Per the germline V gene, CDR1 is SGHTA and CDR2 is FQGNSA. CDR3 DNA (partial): TGTGCCAGCAGCTCCTCTAGATTAGATACG. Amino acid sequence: CASSSSRLDT. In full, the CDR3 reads CASSSSRLDTQYF.

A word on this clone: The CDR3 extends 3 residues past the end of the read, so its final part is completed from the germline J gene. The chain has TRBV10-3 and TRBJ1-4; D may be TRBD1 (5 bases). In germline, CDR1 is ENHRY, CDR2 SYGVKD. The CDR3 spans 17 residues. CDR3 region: CAISEGQGRFYNSPLFF. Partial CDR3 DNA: TGTGCCATCAGTGAGGGCCAGGGAAGATTTTATAATTCACCA.

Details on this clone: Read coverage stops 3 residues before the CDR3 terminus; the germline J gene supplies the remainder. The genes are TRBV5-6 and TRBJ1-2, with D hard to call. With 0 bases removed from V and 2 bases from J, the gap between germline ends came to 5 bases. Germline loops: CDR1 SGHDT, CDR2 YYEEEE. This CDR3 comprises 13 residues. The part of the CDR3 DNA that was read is TGTGCCAGCAGCTTGGGGCAGAACTATGGC. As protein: CASSLGQNYG. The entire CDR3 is CASSLGQNYGYTF.

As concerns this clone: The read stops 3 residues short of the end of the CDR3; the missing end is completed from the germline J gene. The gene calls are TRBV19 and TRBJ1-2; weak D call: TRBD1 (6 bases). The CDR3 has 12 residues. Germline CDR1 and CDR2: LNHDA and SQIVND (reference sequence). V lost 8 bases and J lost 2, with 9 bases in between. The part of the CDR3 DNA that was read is TGTGCCAGTGGAAGGGGGAACTATGGC. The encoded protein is CASGRGNYG. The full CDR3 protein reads CASGRGNYGYTF.

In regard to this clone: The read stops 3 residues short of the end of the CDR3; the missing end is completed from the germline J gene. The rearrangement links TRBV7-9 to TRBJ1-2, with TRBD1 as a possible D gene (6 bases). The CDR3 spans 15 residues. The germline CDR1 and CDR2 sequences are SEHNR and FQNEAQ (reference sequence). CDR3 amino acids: CASSPLSDRTDTYTF. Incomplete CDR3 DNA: TGTGCCAGCAGCCCCCTCTCTGACAGGACAGATACC.

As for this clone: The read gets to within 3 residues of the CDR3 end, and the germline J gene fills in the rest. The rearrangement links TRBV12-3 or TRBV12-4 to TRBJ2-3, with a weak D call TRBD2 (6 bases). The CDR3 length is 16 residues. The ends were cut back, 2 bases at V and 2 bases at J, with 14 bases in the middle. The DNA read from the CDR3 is TGTGCCAGCAGTTTATCTTCGGCGGGGCTCACAGATACG. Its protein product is CASSLSSAGLTDT. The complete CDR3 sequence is CASSLSSAGLTDTQYF.